Detailed here is one T cell receptor (beta chain). Its binding antigen is unknown. No per-base quality is available; no much larger clone lies one base away. The data stem from a study of T cell changes during pregnancy in multiple sclerosis (dated by TCRdb to between 2019 and 2020). About the study as a whole: Changes in the T cell repertoire over the course of pregnancy were examined in this study in women with multiple sclerosis.

Inclusive of the bounding cysteine and phenylalanine, the CDR3 is 15 residues long. The DNA shown is the 45-base CDR3, in frame from base 1. Ends trimmed: V by 9 bases, J by 8 bases; bases unmatched to a gene: 17. As encoded in the germline V gene, CDR1 is MDHEN while CDR2 is SYDVKM. Library generation was performed with the immunoSEQ multiplex PCR assay. TCRdb carries this immuneACCESS record with in-frame sequences only. Its versions omit some clonotypes, under half of them owing to an unresolved V gene in the studies checked, with the rest unexplained. The sample contains over 35,000 clones, roughly 89% of them found a single time. The ten largest clones add up to 0.57% of the sample.

This specimen was CD4+ T cells from peripheral blood mononuclear cells, taken in the second trimester of pregnancy. The TCR sequence derives from a female donor with multiple sclerosis, enrolled in a pregnancy study. The chain is encoded by TRBV28 joined to TRBJ2-7; 9 middle bases align to TRBD2. The sequenced DNA: TGTGCCAGTTCTCAGGCGTCTAGCGGGGCTACGCAGCAGTACTTC. Its amino acids are CASSQASSGATQQYF.